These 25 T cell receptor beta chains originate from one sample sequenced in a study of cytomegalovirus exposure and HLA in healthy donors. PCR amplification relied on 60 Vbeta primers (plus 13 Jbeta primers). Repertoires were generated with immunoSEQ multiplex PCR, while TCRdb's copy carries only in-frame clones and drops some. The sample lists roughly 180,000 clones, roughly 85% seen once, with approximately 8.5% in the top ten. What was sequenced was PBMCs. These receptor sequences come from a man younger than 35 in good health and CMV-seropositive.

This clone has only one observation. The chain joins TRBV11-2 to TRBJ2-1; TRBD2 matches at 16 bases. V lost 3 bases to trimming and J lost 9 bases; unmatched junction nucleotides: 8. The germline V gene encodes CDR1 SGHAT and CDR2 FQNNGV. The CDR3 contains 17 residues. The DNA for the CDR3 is TGTGCCAGCAGCTTCCCCCTGGGACTAGCGGGGGGGGGTGAGCAGTTCTTC. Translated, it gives CASSFPLGLAGGGEQFF. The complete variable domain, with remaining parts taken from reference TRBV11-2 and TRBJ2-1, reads EAGVAQSPRYKIIEKRQSVAFWCNPISGHATLYWYQQILGQGPKLLIQFQNNGVVDDSQLPKDRFSAERLKGVDSTLKIQPAKLEDSAVYLCASSFPLGLAGGGEQFFGPGTRLTVL.

This CDR3 is CASSVREGAYNEQFF. The CDR3 nucleotides read TGTGCCAGTAGTGTCCGGGAGGGGGCCTACAATGAGCAGTTCTTC. The V gene is TRBV19, the J gene TRBJ2-1, with 8 bases lining up with TRBD2. Germline V gives CDR1 LNHDA, CDR2 SQIVND (reference sequence). V lost 5 bases, J lost 2 bases, and 5 bases stayed unmatched. The CDR3 totals 15 residues.

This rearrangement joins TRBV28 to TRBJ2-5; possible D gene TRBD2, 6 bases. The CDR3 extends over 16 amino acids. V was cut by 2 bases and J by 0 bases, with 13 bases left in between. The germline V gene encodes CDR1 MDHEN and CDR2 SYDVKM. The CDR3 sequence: CASSLMGLANQETQYF. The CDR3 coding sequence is TGTGCCAGCAGTTTAATGGGTCTAGCGAACCAAGAGACCCAGTACTTC.

This chain's CDR3 is CASSLLRGGLETQYF. In DNA, the CDR3 is TGTGCCAGCAGCTTACTCCGGGGGGGCCTAGAGACCCAGTACTTC. The chain is built from TRBV11-2 and TRBJ2-5; TRBD2 matches 8 bases. J was trimmed by 4 bases and V by 2 bases; bases with no gene match: 6. The CDR3 has 15 amino acids. Germline CDR1 and CDR2: SGHAT and FQNNGV.

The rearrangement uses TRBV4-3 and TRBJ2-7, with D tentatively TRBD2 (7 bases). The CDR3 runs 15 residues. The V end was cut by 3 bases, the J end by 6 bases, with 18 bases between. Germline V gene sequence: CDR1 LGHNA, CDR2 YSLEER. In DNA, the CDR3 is TGCGCCAGCAGCCAGGATGCCGGGGGGCTCGGCGAGCAGTACTTC. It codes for CASSQDAGGLGEQYF.

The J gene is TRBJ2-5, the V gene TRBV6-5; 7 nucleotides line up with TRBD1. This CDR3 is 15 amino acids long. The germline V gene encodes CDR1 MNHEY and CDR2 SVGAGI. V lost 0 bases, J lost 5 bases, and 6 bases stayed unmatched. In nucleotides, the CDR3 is TGTGCCAGCAGTTACTCGGGACAGCCTGGGGAGACCCAGTACTTC. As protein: CASSYSGQPGETQYF.

The CDR3 sequence: CASSLDLSRGEAFF. As DNA, the CDR3 is TGTGCCAGCAGCTTAGATCTCAGCAGAGGTGAAGCTTTCTTT. The chain is built from TRBV11-2 and TRBJ1-1; D not resolved. V lost 0 bases and J lost 7, with 12 bases in between. The CDR3 has 14 residues. CDR1 and CDR2 from the germline V gene are SGHAT and FQNNGV. The full variable domain, rest sourced from reference TRBV11-2 and TRBJ1-1, is EAGVAQSPRYKIIEKRQSVAFWCNPISGHATLYWYQQILGQGPKLLIQFQNNGVVDDSQLPKDRFSAERLKGVDSTLKIQPAKLEDSAVYLCASSLDLSRGEAFFGQGTRLTVV.

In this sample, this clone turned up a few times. The CDR3 DNA follows: TGTGCCAGCAGCTTGAGACAGGCCCGCACTGAAGCTTTCTTT. Protein: CASSLRQARTEAFF. V is TRBV7-8 and J is TRBJ1-1; D possibly corresponds to TRBD1 (6 bases). This CDR3 has 14 residues. Trimming left V 3 bases short and J 4 bases short, with 12 bases between. Germline CDR1 SGHVS, CDR2 FQNEAQ.

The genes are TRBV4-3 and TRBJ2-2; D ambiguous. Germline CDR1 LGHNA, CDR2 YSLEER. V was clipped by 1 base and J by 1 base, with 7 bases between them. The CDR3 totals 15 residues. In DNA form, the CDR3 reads TGCGCCAGCAGCCAAGCTAGGTGGAACACCGGGGAGCTGTTTTTT. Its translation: CASSQARWNTGELFF.

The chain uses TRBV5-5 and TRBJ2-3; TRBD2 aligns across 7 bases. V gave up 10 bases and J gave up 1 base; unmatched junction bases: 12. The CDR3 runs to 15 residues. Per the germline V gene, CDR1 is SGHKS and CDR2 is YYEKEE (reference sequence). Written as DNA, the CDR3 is TGTGCCGTGGGGGGGGGAGTGCAGGGCACAGATACGCAGTATTTT. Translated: CAVGGGVQGTDTQYF.

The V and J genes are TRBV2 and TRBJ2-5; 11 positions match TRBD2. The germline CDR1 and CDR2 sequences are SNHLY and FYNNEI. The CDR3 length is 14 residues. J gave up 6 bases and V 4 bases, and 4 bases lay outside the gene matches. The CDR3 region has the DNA TGTGCCAGCAGTGTAGCGGGGGGGCCGCAGACCCAGTACTTC. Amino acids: CASSVAGGPQTQYF.

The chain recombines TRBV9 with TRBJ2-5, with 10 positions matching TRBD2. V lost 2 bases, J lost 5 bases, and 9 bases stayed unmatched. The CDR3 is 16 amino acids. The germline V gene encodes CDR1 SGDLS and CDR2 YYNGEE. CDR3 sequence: CASSVRGAGGMETQYF. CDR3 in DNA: TGTGCCAGCAGCGTGAGAGGAGCGGGGGGGATGGAGACCCAGTACTTC.

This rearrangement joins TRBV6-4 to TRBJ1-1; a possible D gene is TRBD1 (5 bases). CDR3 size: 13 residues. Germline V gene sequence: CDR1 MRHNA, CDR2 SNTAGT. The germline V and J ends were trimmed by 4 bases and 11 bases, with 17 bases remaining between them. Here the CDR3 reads CASSASLWGEAFF. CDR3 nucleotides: TGTGCCAGCAGTGCCAGCCTTTGGGGCGAGGCTTTCTTT.

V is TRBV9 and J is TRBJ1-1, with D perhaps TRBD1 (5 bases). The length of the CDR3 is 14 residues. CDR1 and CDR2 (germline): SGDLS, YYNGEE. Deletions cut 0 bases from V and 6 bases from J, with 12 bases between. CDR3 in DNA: TGTGCCAGCAGCGTAGCAGCGGGGGTGCCTGAAGCTTTCTTT. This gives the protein CASSVAAGVPEAFF.

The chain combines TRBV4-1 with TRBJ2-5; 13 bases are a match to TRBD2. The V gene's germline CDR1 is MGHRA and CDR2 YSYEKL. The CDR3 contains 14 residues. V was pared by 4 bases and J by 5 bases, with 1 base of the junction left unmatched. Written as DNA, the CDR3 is TGCGCCAGCAGCCTGACTAGCGGGGGGGAGACCCAGTACTTC. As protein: CASSLTSGGETQYF.

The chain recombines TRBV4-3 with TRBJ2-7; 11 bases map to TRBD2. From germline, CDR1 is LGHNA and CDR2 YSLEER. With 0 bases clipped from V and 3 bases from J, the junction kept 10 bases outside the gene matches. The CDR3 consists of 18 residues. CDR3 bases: TGCGCCAGCAGCCAAGATCTGGGGCTCCTAGCGGGGGGCTACGAGCAGTACTTC. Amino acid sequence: CASSQDLGLLAGGYEQYF.

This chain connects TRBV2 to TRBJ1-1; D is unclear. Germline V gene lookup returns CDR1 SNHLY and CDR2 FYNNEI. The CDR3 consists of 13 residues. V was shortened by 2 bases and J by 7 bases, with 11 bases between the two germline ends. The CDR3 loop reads CASSELSKIEAFF. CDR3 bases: TGTGCCAGCAGTGAATTGAGTAAGATTGAAGCTTTCTTT.

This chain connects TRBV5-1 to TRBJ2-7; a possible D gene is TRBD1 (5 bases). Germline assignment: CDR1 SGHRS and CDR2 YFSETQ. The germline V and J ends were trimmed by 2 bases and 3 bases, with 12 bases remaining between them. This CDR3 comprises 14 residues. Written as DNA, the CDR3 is TGCGCCAGCAGCTTACAGGCGGATAGCTACGAGCAGTACTTC. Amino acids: CASSLQADSYEQYF. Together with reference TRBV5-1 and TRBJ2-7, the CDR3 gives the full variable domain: KAGVTQTPRYLIKTRGQQVTLSCSPISGHRSVSWYQQTPGQGLQFLFEYFSETQRNKGNFPGRFSGRQFSNSRSEMNVSTLELGDSALYLCASSLQADSYEQYFGPGTRLTVT.

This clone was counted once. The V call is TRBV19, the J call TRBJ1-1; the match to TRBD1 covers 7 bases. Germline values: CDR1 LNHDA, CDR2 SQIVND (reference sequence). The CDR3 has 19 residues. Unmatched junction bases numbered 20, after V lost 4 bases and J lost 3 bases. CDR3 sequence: CASSTHPGQKNDVDTEAFF. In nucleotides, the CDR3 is TGTGCCAGTAGTACCCATCCGGGACAGAAAAATGATGTGGACACTGAAGCTTTCTTT.

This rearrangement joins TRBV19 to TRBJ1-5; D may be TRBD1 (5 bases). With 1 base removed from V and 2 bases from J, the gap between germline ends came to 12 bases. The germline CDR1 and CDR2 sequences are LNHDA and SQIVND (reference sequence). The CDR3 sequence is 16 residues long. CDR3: CASSIGSRAGNQPQHF. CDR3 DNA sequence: TGTGCCAGTAGTATAGGGTCCAGGGCGGGCAATCAGCCCCAGCATTTT.

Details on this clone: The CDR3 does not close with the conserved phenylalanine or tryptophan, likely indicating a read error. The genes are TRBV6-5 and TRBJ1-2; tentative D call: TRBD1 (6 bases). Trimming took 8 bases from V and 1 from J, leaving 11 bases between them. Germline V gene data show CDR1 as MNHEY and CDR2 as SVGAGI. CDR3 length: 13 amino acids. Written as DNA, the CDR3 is TGTGCCAGCCAGGACAGCAATAACTATGGCTACACCCTC. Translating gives CASQDSNNYGYTL.

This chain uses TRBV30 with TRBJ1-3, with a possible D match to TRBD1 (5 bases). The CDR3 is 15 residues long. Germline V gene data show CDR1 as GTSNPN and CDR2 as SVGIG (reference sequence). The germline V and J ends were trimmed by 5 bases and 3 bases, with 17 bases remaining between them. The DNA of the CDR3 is TGTGCCTGGGTGGGACTCTCGGGGAGTGGAAACACCATATATTTT. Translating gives CAWVGLSGSGNTIYF.

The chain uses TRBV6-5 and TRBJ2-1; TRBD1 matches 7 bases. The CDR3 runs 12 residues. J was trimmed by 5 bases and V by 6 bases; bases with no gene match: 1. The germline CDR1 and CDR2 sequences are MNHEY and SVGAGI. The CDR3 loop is CASRQGNNEQFF. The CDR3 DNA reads TGTGCCAGCAGACAGGGGAACAATGAGCAGTTCTTC.

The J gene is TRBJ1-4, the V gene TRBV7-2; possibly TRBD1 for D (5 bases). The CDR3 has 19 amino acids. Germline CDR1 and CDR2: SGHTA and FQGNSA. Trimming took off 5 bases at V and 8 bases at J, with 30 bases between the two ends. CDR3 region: CASSGPQGGVPQLKEKLFF. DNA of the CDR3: TGTGCCAGCAGCGGCCCACAAGGAGGGGTGCCGCAATTAAAGGAAAAACTGTTTTTT.

CDR3 coding DNA: TGTGCCAGCGGAACAGGGTTCGACGAGCAGTACTTC. Its translation is CASGTGFDEQYF. The V and J genes are TRBV6-5 and TRBJ2-7; possibly TRBD1 for D (6 bases). The CDR3 is 12 residues long. Trimming removed 8 bases from V and 5 bases from J, with 13 bases in between. CDR1 is MNHEY, CDR2 SVGAGI, per germline.